Here is one TCR beta chain with its context. This clonotype was picked up a small number of times. Its antigen is not yet known. Base qualities are not provided; no much larger clone lies one nucleotide away. Ophthalmopathy patients had moderately to severely active disease, with a Clinical Activity Score of 3 or more, a NOSPECS grade of 4 or more, and a disease duration of less than 3 months. Patients with uncontrolled infections, other autoimmune diseases, pregnancy or lactation were excluded. Diagnoses relied on clinical symptoms, serum thyroxine and TRAb, thyroid ultrasound and orbital computed tomography. Ficoll-Paque density gradient centrifugation was used to isolate PBMCs from approximately 10 ml of fresh peripheral blood. Total RNA was extracted with Trizol reagent, and quality was checked on an Agilent 2100 Bioanalyzer. These data originate in a study of T cells in Graves' hyperthyroidism and ophthalmopathy (dated by TCRdb to the late 2010s). Concerning the study at large: Peripheral blood samples were taken at the time of initial diagnosis, prior to any treatment. TCR V-J signatures able to tell the groups apart were searched for in a discovery cohort of about a hundred patients, of whom more than 40 had Graves' ophthalmopathy and under 65 had stable Graves' hyperthyroidism. An independent validation cohort of 18 to 20 hyperthyroidism patients and about 16 patients who later progressed to ophthalmopathy tested prospective prediction of ophthalmopathy. The 75 to 100 discovery patients were randomly divided into training and test sets at a 7:3 ratio. In more than five Graves' hyperthyroidism patients, the study also compared T-cell repertoires from thyroid tissue with T-cell repertoires from blood. After blood sampling, hyperthyroidism patients were treated with methimazole at a starting dose of 30 mg daily, and ophthalmopathy patients were treated with high-dose intravenous methylprednisolone. TCR Vbeta CDR3 sequencing of around 130 peripheral blood samples (more than 40 ophthalmopathy, under 80 hyperthyroidism and roughly 17 progressor patients) is reported in the paper.

The TCR beta CDR3 regions were amplified from the RNA transcripts. For the first round of RT-PCR on the TCR CDR3, the HTBI primer set was used together with the Qiagen OneStep RT-PCR kit. Libraries were constructed in a second round of multiplex PCR, after which size selection and purification were carried out. Paired-end sequencing of the libraries was performed with 100 bp reads on an Illumina HiSeq2000. The published analysis was carried out like this. SOAPnuke was used to process the raw data, with reads discarded if the reads contained adapters or uncalled bases, had a mean Phred below 15, or lacked an exact constant-primer or identifier match. COPE v1.2.5 was used to merge the high-quality paired reads, and each unique nucleotide sequence was defined as a clonotype. MiTCR v1.1 was used to align clonotypes to the IMGT TRBV, TRBD and TRBJ reference segments. Only V-J combinations with frequency above 0.0001, covering approximately 99% of repertoires, were analysed. A TCS score was defined as the ratio of F50 (clonal expansion) to E x V (chaos), with BLOSUM62-based TCRdist applied between CDR3 peptides within each V-J. Welch's t-statistics and random forest reduced around 550 V-J features to 10 to 15, which were used in a naive Bayes classifier (R e1071). TCRdb redid the processing of the public reads, applying fastp at Q25 and MiXCR, and retained in-frame beta chains. Duplicate CDR3 protein sequences are folded into a single record with the most common DNA and genes. These V and J calls are TCRdb output, not the study's own analysis. Here the sample has roughly 280,000 distinct CDR3 sequences; 22% occur a single time. Clones ranked in the top ten supply over 55% of the sample.

The germline V gene gives CDR1 as ENHRY and CDR2 as SYGVKD. Its CDR3 holds 13 amino acids, cysteine through phenylalanine. The CDR3 DNA has 39 bases and is translated from base 1. Deletion took 6 bases off V and 2 bases off J, with a span of 7 bases between the germline ends. The study at large found these results: Most expanded thyroid clonotypes (frequency above 0.001) were also detected in blood, a finding suggesting that blood repertoires may reflect thyroid immune responses. No statistical method was used to set the sample size in advance, and investigators knew the group allocation. During validation, the model predicted progression to ophthalmopathy a median of about 6.5 months ahead of onset, with almost 71% sensitivity and 72.22% specificity. Ophthalmopathy was separated from stable hyperthyroidism by a 13 V-J signature model, with around 88% sensitivity and about 81% specificity obtained in cross-validation and 80%/75% obtained in testing.

Sample: blood. The sequence links TRBV10-3 to TRBJ2-2; matching of 6 bases hints at TRBD1 as the D gene. The origin of this receptor is a man aged 25 to 45 with Graves' ophthalmopathy. CDR3 protein: CAIRGHNTGELFF. The DNA sequence follows: TGTGCCATCAGGGGACATAACACCGGGGAGCTGTTTTTT.